These 19 T cell receptor beta chains came from one sample sequenced in a study of blood T cell repertoires in COVID-19. Here immunoSEQ multiplex PCR was the method, and the copy in TCRdb shows in-frame clones only, minus some. This sample has tens of thousands of clones, with more than 80% found just once. The sample was peripheral blood. The receptors stem from a human donor in a cohort sampled during active COVID-19.

The V call is TRBV11-3, the J call TRBJ2-6; 7 nucleotides align to TRBD1. CDR1 and CDR2 from the germline V gene are SGHNT and YENEEA. This CDR3 comprises 18 residues. V lost 4 bases and J lost 0; bases outside the gene matches: 9. DNA for the CDR3: TGTGCCAGCAGCTACAGGACAGGAGGAAGCTCTGGGGCCAACGTCCTGACTTTC. This codes for CASSYRTGGSSGANVLTF.

On this clone itself: Other DNA variants within this sample encode the same CDR3. This chain uses TRBV19 with TRBJ2-7; 8 bases match TRBD1. V trimming: 5 bases; J trimming: 4 bases; junction bases outside the gene matches: 4. The CDR3 is 13 amino acids. The V gene's germline CDR1 is LNHDA and CDR2 SQIVND (reference sequence). The CDR3 loop is CASSPTGGYEQYF. CDR3 coding DNA: TGTGCCAGTAGTCCAACAGGGGGATACGAGCAGTACTTC.

The V call is TRBV24-1, the J call TRBJ1-1; TRBD1 agrees at 7 bases. The CDR3 is 15 residues long. The V gene end was trimmed by 3 bases and the J gene end by 5 bases; junction bases not matched to a gene: 8. Germline CDR1 and CDR2: KGHDR and SFDVKD. The DNA for the CDR3 is TGTGCCACCAGTGATCCAACGACAGGGAAAACTGAAGCTTTCTTT. It yields the protein CATSDPTTGKTEAFF.

The chain has TRBV12-1 and TRBJ1-1; the table gives TRBD1 as D, unverified against the DNA. TRBV12-1 is annotated as a pseudogene. The CDR3 runs to 17 residues. CDR3 amino acids: CASPLMGRLRENTEAFF. In DNA, the CDR3 is TGTGCCAGCCCGTTGATGGGGCGCCTTAGGGAGAACACTGAAGCTTTCTTT.

V usage is TRBV6-5 and J usage is TRBJ1-2, with 10 bases lining up with TRBD1. The CDR3 contains 12 residues. The ends lost 8 bases at V and 7 bases at J; junction bases unmatched: 4. Germline CDR1 reads MNHEY; CDR2 reads SVGAGI. The CDR3 DNA reads TGTGCCAGCGGACAGGGGGTTAGTGGCTACACCTTC. This sequence encodes CASGQGVSGYTF.

This clone was observed a handful of times. The chain couples TRBV7-8 to TRBJ2-7; 9 positions agree with TRBD2. This CDR3 spans 17 amino acids. Germline V gene lookup returns CDR1 SGHVS and CDR2 FQNEAQ. The V gene end was trimmed by 4 bases and the J gene end by 0 bases; junction bases not matched to a gene: 10. The DNA for the CDR3 is TGTGCCAGCAGCTCGAGCTTAGCGGGGGACCTCTCCTACGAGCAGTACTTC. Protein: CASSSSLAGDLSYEQYF.

J is TRBJ2-3 and V is TRBV9; D is perhaps TRBD2 (5 bases). Trimming took off 4 bases at V and 6 bases at J, with 15 bases between the two ends. CDR1 and CDR2 (germline): SGDLS, YYNGEE. CDR3 length: 14 residues. The CDR3 sequence is CASSSRSGSDTQYF. The DNA of the CDR3 is TGTGCCAGCAGCTCCCGAAGTGGGAGTGATACGCAGTATTTT.

The chain recombines TRBV27 with TRBJ2-1, with TRBD2 matching 10 bases. V shed 5 bases, J shed 7 bases, and the junction held 11 bases outside the gene matches. Germline-derived CDR1 and CDR2 are MNHEY and SMNVEV (reference sequence). This CDR3 region has 16 residues. DNA of the CDR3: TGTGCCAGCAGTCGAACCGGGACTAGCGTTCGGAATGAGCAGTTCTTC. Encoded protein: CASSRTGTSVRNEQFF.

This rearrangement joins TRBV6-6 to TRBJ2-7; D may be TRBD2 (5 bases). V lost 5 bases and J lost 7, with 12 bases in between. The CDR3 loop spans 12 amino acids. Germline V gene sequence: CDR1 MNHNY, CDR2 SVGAGI (reference sequence). The CDR3 sequence: CASSAIPGEQYF. DNA of the CDR3: TGTGCCAGCAGTGCGATCCCGGGGGAGCAGTACTTC.

The gene calls are TRBV28 and TRBJ2-7, with 9 bases aligning to TRBD1. Trimming cost V 5 bases and J 3 bases; bases outside gene matches: 8. The CDR3 loop spans 15 amino acids. CDR1 and CDR2 (germline): MDHEN, SYDVKM. CDR3 residues: CASSTTGGLHYEQYF. DNA of the CDR3: TGTGCCAGCAGTACGACAGGGGGTTTGCACTACGAGCAGTACTTC. Together with reference TRBV28 and TRBJ2-7, the CDR3 gives the full variable domain: DVKVTQSSRYLVKRTGEKVFLECVQDMDHENMFWYRQDPGLGLRLIYFSYDVKMKEKGDIPEGYSVSREKKERFSLILESASTNQTSMYLCASSTTGGLHYEQYFGPGTRLTVT.

The genes are TRBV5-1 and TRBJ1-2, with unresolved D. V was trimmed by 4 bases and J by 5 bases, leaving 12 bases between them. Per germline, CDR1 SGHRS and CDR2 YFSETQ. This CDR3 contains 13 residues. CDR3 protein: CASSSDGSYGYTF. CDR3 in DNA: TGCGCCAGCAGCAGTGACGGGAGTTATGGCTACACCTTC.

The chain links TRBV11-1 to TRBJ2-1, with TRBD1 as a possible D gene (5 bases). This CDR3 region has 12 residues. V was pared by 2 bases and J by 12 bases, with 11 bases between. CDR1 and CDR2 from the germline V gene are SGHAT and FQDESV (reference sequence). In DNA form, the CDR3 reads TGTGCCAGCAGCTTACCAGGGAAGGGGCAGTTCTTC. Its translation: CASSLPGKGQFF.

This sequence joins TRBV11-3 and TRBJ2-3; 9 bases are shared with TRBD2. Trimming removed 1 base from V and 1 base from J; junction bases left unmatched: 3. This CDR3 comprises 16 residues. CDR1 is SGHNT and CDR2 is YENEEA in the germline V gene. CDR3 sequence reads: CASSLGLAAGTDTQYF. CDR3 coding DNA: TGTGCCAGCAGCTTAGGACTAGCGGCGGGCACAGATACGCAGTATTTT.

The rearrangement links TRBV6-4 to TRBJ2-7, with D perhaps TRBD1 (5 bases). The CDR3 runs to 13 residues. Trimming shortened V by 3 bases and J by 6 bases, and 12 bases separated the two germline ends. From germline, CDR1 is MRHNA and CDR2 SNTAGT. CDR3 sequence: CASSEGVSTEQYF. CDR3 sequence (DNA): TGTGCCAGCAGTGAAGGGGTCAGTACCGAGCAGTACTTC.

V is TRBV7-9 and J is TRBJ2-7; weak D call: TRBD2 (5 bases). V dropped 2 bases and J dropped 1 base, with 9 bases sitting between them. CDR1 and CDR2 from the germline V gene are SEHNR and FQNEAQ (reference sequence). This CDR3 comprises 14 residues. CDR3 nucleotide sequence: TGTGCCAGCAGCTTAAGTCGGGAATCCTACGAGCAGTACTTC. This encodes CASSLSRESYEQYF. Drawing the rest from reference TRBV7-9 and TRBJ2-7, the complete variable domain is DTGVSQNPRHKITKRGQNVTFRCDPISEHNRLYWYRQTLGQGPEFLTYFQNEAQLEKSRLLSDRFSAERPKGSFSTLEIQRTEQGDSAMYLCASSLSRESYEQYFGPGTRLTVT.

This clone was counted once. The V call is TRBV30, the J call TRBJ1-1, with a possible D match to TRBD1 (5 bases). The CDR3 runs 15 residues. Trimming left V 8 bases short and J 6 bases short, with 25 bases between. From germline, CDR1 is GTSNPN and CDR2 SVGIG (reference sequence). CDR3 DNA: TGTGCCAGGTCCCGGGTTCAGGGAAGGGGCGCTGAAGCTTTCTTT. It translates to CARSRVQGRGAEAFF.

J is TRBJ1-6 and V is TRBV27; TRBD1 matches 12 bases. The germline CDR1 and CDR2 sequences are MNHEY and SMNVEV (reference sequence). V trimming: 6 bases; J trimming: 10 bases; junction bases outside the gene matches: 4. The CDR3 length is 14 residues. The CDR3 coding sequence is TGTGCCAGCAGCGGGACAGGGGGCGACTCACCCCTCCACTTT. Translation: CASSGTGGDSPLHF.

The DNA of the CDR3 is TGTGCCAGCAGTCCAGGGGACATCTACCAGCCCCTCCACTTT. This translates into CASSPGDIYQPLHF. The chain is built from TRBV3-1 (or the pseudogene TRBV3-2) and TRBJ1-6; D is perhaps TRBD1 (6 bases). The CDR3 runs to 14 residues. CDR1 LGHDT and CDR2 YNNKEL come from the germline V gene (reference sequence). The V and J ends lost 6 bases and 13 bases respectively, with 19 bases between them.

The chain couples TRBV5-1 to TRBJ2-7; 8 bases agree with TRBD1. The CDR3 runs to 18 residues. Germline CDR1 is SGHRS and CDR2 is YFSETQ. The V segment lost 4 bases and the J segment 0 bases; nucleotides outside the gene matches: 15. Written as DNA, the CDR3 is TGCGCCAGCAGCAACGGGCGAAACAGGGGGATCCTCTCCTACGAGCAGTACTTC. Translating gives CASSNGRNRGILSYEQYF.